Below, 5 T cell receptor beta chains from the same sample are listed, as sequenced in a study of blood T cell repertoires in COVID-19. The assay was immunoSEQ multiplex PCR, and TCRdb's table has in-frame clones only and misses some. The table has tens of thousands of clones, around four fifths seen once. The sample taken for sequencing was peripheral blood. The receptors shown here come from a human donor in a cohort sampled during active COVID-19.

V gene TRBV5-6 combines with J gene TRBJ2-2; the D is unclear. There are 14 residues in the CDR3. The germline V and J ends were trimmed by 2 bases and 1 base, with 6 bases remaining between them. Germline-derived CDR1 and CDR2 are SGHDT and YYEEEE. As DNA, the CDR3 is TGTGCCAGCAGCTTTGGGCTGAACACCGGGGAGCTGTTTTTT. Residues: CASSFGLNTGELFF.

The J gene is TRBJ1-2, the V gene TRBV5-6, with D perhaps matching TRBD1 (5 bases). The V and J ends lost 5 bases and 8 bases respectively, with 16 bases between them. Looked up from germline, CDR1 is SGHDT and CDR2 is YYEEEE. This CDR3 spans 13 amino acids. The CDR3 region is CASRGGAGPGYTF. CDR3 DNA: TGTGCCAGCAGGGGAGGGGCGGGGCCCGGCTACACCTTC.

This clone was found once. The rearrangement links TRBV5-1 to TRBJ1-6; maybe TRBD1 (5 bases). The CDR3 loop spans 16 amino acids. Germline lookup yields CDR1 SGHRS and CDR2 YFSETQ. V was trimmed by 3 bases and J by 0 bases, leaving 10 bases between them. CDR3 DNA: TGCGCCAGCAGCTCGACAGTGAGCTCCTATAATTCACCCCTCCACTTT. This encodes CASSSTVSSYNSPLHF.

The chain recombines TRBV12-3 or TRBV12-4 with TRBJ1-1; 7 bases map to TRBD1. J was trimmed by 1 base and V by 6 bases; bases with no gene match: 2. This CDR3 spans 13 amino acids. The CDR3 nucleotides are TGTGCCAGCAGCCGGACAGGGAACACTGAAGCTTTCTTT. This sequence encodes CASSRTGNTEAFF.

The chain employs TRBV5-5 and TRBJ1-2; 7 nucleotides agree with TRBD1. This CDR3 is 14 amino acids long. CDR1 is SGHKS and CDR2 is YYEKEE in the germline V gene (reference sequence). With V trimmed by 3 bases and J by 4 bases, 6 bases remained unmatched. This CDR3 is CASSSTTGIYGYTF. In DNA form, the CDR3 reads TGTGCCAGCAGCTCAACGACAGGGATCTATGGCTACACCTTC. Full variable domain (remainder filled in from reference TRBV5-5 and TRBJ1-2): DAGVTQSPTHLIKTRGQQVTLRCSPISGHKSVSWYQQVLGQGPQFIFQYYEKEERGRGNFPDRFSARQFPNYSSELNVNALLLGDSALYLCASSSTTGIYGYTFGSGTRLTVV.